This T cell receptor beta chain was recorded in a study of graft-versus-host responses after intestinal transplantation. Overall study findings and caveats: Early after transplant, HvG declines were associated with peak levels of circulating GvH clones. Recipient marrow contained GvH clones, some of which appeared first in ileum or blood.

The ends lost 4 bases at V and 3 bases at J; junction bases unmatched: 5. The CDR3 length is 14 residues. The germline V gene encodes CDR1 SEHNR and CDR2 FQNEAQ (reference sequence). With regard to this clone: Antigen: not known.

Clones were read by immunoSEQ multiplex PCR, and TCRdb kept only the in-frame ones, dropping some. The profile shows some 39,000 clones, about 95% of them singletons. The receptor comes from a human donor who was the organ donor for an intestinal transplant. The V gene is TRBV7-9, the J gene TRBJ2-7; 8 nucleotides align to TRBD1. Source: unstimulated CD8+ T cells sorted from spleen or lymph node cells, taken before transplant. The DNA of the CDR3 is TGTGCCAGCAGCTCCGGACAGGGCCACTACGAGCAGTACTTC. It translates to CASSSGQGHYEQYF.